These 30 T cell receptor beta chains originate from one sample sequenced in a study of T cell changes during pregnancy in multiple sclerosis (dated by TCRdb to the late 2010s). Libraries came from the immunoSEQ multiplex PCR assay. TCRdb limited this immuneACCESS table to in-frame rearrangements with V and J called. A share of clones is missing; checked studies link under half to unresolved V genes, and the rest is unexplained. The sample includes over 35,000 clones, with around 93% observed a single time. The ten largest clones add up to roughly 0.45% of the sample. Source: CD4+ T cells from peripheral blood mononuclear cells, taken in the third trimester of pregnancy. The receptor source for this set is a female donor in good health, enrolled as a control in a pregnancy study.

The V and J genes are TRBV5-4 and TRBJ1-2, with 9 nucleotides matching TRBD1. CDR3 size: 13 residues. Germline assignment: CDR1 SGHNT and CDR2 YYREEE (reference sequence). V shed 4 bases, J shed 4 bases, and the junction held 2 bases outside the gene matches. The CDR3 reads CASSPTGGYGYTF. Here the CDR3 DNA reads TGTGCCAGCAGCCCGACAGGGGGCTATGGCTACACCTTC.

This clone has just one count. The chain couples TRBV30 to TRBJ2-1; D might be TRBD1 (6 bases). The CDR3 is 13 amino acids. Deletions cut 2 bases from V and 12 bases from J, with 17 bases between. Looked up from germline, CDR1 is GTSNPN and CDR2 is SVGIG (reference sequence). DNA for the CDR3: TGTGCCTGGAGTTTGGACAGTGTCTTGGGGCAGTTCTTC. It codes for CAWSLDSVLGQFF.

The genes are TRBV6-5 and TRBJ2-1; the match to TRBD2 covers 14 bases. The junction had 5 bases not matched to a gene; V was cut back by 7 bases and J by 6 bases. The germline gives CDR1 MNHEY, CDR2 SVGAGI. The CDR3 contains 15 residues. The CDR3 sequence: CASTQTSGGGNEQFF. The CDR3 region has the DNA TGTGCCAGCACCCAGACTAGCGGGGGGGGCAATGAGCAGTTCTTC.

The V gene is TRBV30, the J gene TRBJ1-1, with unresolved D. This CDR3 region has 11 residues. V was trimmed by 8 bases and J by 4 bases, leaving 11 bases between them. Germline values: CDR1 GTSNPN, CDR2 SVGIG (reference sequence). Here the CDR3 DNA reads TGTGCCGGCGGGAGAGGCACTGAAGCTTTCTTT. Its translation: CAGGRGTEAFF.

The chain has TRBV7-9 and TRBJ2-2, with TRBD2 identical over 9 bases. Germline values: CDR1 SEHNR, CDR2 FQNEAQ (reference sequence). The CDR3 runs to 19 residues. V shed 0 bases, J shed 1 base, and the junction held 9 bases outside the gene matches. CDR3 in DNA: TGTGCCAGCAGCTTAGCGCAGGCTAGCGGGGTCTTGAACACCGGGGAGCTGTTTTTT. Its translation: CASSLAQASGVLNTGELFF.

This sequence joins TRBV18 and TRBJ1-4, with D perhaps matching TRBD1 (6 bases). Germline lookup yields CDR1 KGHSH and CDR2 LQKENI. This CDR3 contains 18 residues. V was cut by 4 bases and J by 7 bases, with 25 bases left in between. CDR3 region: CASSRSPPTGLITEKLFF. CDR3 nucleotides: TGTGCCAGCTCACGATCACCCCCCACAGGGTTGATTACTGAAAAACTGTTTTTT. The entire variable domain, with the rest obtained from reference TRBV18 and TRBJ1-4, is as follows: NAGVMQNPRHLVRRRGQEARLRCSPMKGHSHVYWYRQLPEEGLKFMVYLQKENIIDESGMPKERFSAEFPKEGPSILRIQQVVRGDSAAYFCASSRSPPTGLITEKLFFGSGTQLSVL.

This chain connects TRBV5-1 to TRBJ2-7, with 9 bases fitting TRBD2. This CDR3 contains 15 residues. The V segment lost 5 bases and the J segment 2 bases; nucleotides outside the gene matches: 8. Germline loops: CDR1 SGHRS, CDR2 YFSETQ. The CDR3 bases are TGCGCCAGCAGACAGGGAATAGCGGGGGCCTACGAGCAGTACTTC. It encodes CASRQGIAGAYEQYF.

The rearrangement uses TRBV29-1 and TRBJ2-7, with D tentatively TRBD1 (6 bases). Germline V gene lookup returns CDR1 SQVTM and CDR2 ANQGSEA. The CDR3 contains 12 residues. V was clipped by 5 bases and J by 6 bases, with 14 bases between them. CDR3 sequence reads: CSVPTGIGEQYF. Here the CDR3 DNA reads TGCAGCGTTCCCACAGGGATAGGCGAGCAGTACTTC.

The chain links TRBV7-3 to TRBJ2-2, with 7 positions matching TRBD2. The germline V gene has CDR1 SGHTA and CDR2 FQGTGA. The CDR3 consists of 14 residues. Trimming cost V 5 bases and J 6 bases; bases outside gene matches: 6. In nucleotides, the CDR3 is TGTGCCAGCAGCCGAGGACTAGTAGCCGGGGAGCTGTTTTTT. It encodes CASSRGLVAGELFF.

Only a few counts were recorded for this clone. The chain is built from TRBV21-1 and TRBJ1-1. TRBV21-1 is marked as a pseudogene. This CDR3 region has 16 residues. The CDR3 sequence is CASSKVVSWSNTEAFF. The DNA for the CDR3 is TGTGCCAGCAGCAAAGTAGTATCGTGGTCAAACACTGAAGCTTTCTTT.

In nucleotides, the CDR3 is TGTGCCAGCAGCCAAGATAGATCGCGAGATACGCAGTATTTT. As protein: CASSQDRSRDTQYF. J is TRBJ2-3 and V is TRBV4-2; D is unclear. CDR1 LGHNA and CDR2 YNFKEQ come from the germline V gene. Trimming took off 0 bases at V and 5 bases at J, with 9 bases between the two ends. This CDR3 has 14 amino acids.

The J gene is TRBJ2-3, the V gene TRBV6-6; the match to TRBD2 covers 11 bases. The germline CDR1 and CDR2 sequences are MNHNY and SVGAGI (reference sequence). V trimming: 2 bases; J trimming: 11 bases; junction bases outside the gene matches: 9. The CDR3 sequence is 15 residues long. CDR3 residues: CASSYELAGASEQYF. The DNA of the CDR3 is TGTGCCAGCAGTTACGAACTAGCGGGGGCCTCGGAGCAGTATTTT.

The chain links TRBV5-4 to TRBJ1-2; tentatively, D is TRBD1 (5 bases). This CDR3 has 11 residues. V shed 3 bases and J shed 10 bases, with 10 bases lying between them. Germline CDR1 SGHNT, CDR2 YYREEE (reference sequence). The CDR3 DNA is TGTGCCAGCAGCTCAGGGTTGGACTACACCTTC. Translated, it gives CASSSGLDYTF.

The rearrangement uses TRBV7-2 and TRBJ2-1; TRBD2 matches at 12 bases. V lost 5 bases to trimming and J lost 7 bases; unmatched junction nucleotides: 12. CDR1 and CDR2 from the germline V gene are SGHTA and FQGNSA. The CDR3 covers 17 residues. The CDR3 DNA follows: TGTGCCAGCAGCGCCCTCAGAACTAGCGGGAGGCTGAATGAGCAGTTCTTC. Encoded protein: CASSALRTSGRLNEQFF.

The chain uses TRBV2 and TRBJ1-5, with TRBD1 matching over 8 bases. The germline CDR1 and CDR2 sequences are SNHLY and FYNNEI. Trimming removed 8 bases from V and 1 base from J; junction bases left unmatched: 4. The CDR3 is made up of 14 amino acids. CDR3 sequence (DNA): TGTGCCAGCGGCAGGGGGCTCAGCAATCAGCCCCAGCATTTT. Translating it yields CASGRGLSNQPQHF.

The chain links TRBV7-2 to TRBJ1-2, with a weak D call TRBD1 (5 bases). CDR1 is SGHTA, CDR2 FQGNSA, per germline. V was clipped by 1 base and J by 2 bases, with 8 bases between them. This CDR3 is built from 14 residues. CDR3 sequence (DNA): TGTGCCAGCAGCTTAGATGGGGGGAACTATGGCTACACCTTC. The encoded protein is CASSLDGGNYGYTF.

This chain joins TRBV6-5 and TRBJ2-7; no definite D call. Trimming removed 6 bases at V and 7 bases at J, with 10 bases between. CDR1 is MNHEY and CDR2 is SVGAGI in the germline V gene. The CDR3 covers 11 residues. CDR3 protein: CASRDLREQYF. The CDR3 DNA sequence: TGTGCCAGCAGGGATTTGAGGGAGCAGTACTTC.

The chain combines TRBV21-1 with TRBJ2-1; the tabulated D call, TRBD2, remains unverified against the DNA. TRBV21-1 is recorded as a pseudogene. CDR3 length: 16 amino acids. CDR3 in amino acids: CASSKVRGASYNEQFF. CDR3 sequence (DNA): TGTGCCAGCAGCAAAGTTCGGGGGGCTTCCTACAATGAGCAGTTCTTC.

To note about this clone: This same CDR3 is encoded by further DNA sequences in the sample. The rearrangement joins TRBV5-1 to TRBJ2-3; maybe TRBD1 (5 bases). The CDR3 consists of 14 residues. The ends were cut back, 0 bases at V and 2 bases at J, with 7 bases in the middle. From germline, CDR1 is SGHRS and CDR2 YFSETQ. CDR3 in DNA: TGCGCCAGCAGCTTGGGGGGCTACACAGATACGCAGTATTTT. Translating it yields CASSLGGYTDTQYF.

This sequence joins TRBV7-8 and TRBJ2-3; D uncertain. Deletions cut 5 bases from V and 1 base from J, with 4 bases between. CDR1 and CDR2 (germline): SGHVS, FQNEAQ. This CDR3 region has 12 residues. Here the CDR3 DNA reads TGTGCCAGCAGCCCGGGCACAGATACGCAGTATTTT. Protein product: CASSPGTDTQYF.

The CDR3 DNA follows: TGCGCCAGCAGCTTGGTTGCGGGAGGTTCGGGTGAGCAGTTCTTC. It codes for CASSLVAGGSGEQFF. This rearrangement joins TRBV5-1 to TRBJ2-1; TRBD2 matches 8 bases. The length of the CDR3 is 15 residues. V lost 0 bases, J lost 9 bases, and 8 bases stayed unmatched. CDR1 SGHRS and CDR2 YFSETQ come from the germline V gene.

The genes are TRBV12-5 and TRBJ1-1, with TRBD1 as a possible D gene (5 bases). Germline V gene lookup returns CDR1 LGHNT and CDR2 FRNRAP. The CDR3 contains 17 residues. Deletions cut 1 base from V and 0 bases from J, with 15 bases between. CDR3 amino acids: CASGLDAAGRMNTEAFF. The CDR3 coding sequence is TGTGCTAGTGGTTTGGATGCCGCGGGACGGATGAACACTGAAGCTTTCTTT.

CDR3 in amino acids: CASSLIPGVTDTQYF. The CDR3 coding sequence is TGCGCCAGCAGCTTGATCCCGGGGGTCACAGATACGCAGTATTTT. The V gene is TRBV5-1, the J gene TRBJ2-3; D may be TRBD2 (6 bases). The CDR3 has 15 amino acids. Trimming left V 1 base short and J 2 bases short, with 11 bases between. Per germline, CDR1 SGHRS and CDR2 YFSETQ.

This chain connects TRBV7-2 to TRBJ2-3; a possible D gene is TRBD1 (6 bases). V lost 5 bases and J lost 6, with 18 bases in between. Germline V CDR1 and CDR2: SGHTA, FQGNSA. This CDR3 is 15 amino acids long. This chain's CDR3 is CASSKQGAQVDTQYF. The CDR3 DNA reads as TGTGCCAGCAGCAAACAGGGCGCCCAGGTGGATACGCAGTATTTT.

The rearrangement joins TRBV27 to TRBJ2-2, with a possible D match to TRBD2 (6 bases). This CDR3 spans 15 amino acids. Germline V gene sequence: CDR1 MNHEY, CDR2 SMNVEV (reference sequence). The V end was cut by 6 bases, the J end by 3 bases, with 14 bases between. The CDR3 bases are TGTGCCAGCAGATATGCGGGAAAGCACACCGGGGAGCTGTTTTTT. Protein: CASRYAGKHTGELFF.

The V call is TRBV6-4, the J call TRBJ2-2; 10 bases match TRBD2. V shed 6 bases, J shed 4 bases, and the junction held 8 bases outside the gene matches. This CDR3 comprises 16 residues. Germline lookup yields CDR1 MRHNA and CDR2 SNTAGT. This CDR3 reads CASSRTSGDLTGELFF. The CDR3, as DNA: TGTGCCAGCAGCCGGACTAGCGGAGACCTCACCGGGGAGCTGTTTTTT.

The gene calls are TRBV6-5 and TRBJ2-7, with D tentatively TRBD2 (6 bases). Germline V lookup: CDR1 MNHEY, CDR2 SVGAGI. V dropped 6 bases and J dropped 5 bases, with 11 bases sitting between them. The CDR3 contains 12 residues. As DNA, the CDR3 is TGTGCCAGCAGACGGGACTCGCACGAGCAGTACTTC. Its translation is CASRRDSHEQYF.

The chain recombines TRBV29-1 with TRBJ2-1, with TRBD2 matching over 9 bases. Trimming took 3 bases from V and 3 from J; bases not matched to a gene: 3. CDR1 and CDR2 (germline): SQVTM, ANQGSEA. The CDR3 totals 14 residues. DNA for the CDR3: TGCAGCGTTGATAGCGGGAGTCTCTACAATGAGCAGTTCTTC. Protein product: CSVDSGSLYNEQFF.

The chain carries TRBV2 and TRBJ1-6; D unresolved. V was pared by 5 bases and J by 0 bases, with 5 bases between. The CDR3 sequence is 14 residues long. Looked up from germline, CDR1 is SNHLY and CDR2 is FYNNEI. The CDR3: CASSKSSYNSPLHF. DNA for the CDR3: TGTGCCAGCAGTAAGAGCTCCTATAATTCACCCCTCCACTTT.

The CDR3 nucleotides are TGCGCCAGCAGCCCTCTCAAGCGGGGGGGCTCCTCCTACAATGAGCAGTTCTTC. It specifies CASSPLKRGGSSYNEQFF. The chain employs TRBV4-1 and TRBJ2-1; 10 bases agree with TRBD2. Losses at the gene ends were 4 bases for V and 0 bases for J; bases not matched to a gene: 9. The CDR3 spans 18 residues. Germline CDR1 and CDR2: MGHRA and YSYEKL.